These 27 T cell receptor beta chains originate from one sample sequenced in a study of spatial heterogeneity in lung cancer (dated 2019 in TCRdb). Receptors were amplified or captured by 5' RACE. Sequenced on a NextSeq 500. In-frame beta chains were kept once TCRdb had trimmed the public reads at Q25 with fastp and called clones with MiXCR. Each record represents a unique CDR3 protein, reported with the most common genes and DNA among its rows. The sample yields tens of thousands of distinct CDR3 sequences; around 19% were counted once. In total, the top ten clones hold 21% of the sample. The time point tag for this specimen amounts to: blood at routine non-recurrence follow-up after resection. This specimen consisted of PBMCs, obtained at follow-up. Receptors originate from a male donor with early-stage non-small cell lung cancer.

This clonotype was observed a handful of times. CDR3 nucleotide sequence: TGTGCCAGCAGCTTAGTGACTAGCGGGGGGACTTACGAGCAGTACGTC. Protein: CASSLVTSGGTYEQYV. The chain has TRBV11-2 and TRBJ2-7; TRBD2 matches 13 bases. Losses at the gene ends were 1 base for V and 4 bases for J; bases not matched to a gene: 4. The germline gives CDR1 SGHAT, CDR2 FQNNGV. The CDR3 spans 16 residues.

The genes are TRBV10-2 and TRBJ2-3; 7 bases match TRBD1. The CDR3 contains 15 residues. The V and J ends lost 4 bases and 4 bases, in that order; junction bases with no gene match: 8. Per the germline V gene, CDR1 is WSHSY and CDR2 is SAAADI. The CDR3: CASSARGRISDTQYF. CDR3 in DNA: TGCGCCAGCAGTGCAAGGGGGCGCATCTCAGATACGCAGTATTTT.

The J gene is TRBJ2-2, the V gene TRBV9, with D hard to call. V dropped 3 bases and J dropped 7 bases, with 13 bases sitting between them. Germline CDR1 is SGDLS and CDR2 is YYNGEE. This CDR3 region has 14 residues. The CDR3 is CASSETLGGGELFF. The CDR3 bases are TGTGCCAGCAGCGAGACTTTAGGTGGCGGGGAGCTGTTTTTT.

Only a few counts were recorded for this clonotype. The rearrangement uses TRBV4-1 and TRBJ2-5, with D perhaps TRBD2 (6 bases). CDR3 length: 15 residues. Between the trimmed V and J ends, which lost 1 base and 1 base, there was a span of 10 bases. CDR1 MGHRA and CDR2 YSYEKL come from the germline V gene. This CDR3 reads CASSQGPGVQETQYF. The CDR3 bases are TGCGCCAGCAGCCAAGGCCCGGGGGTCCAAGAGACCCAGTACTTC.

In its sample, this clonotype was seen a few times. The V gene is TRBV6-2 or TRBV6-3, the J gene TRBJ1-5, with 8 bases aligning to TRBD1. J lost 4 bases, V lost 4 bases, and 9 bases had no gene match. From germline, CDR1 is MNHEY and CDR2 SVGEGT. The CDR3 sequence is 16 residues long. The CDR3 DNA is TGTGCCAGCAGTTCATCGGACAGGGAGGAAAATCAGCCCCAGCATTTT. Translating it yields CASSSSDREENQPQHF.

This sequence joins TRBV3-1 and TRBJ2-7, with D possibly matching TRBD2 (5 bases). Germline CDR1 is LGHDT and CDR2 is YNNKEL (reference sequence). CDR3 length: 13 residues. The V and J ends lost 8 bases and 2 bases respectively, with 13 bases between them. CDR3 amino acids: CASQKAAAYEQYF. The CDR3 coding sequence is TGTGCCAGCCAAAAGGCAGCGGCCTACGAGCAGTACTTC.

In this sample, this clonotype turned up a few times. For the CDR3, the DNA is TGTGCCAGCAGGACTAATGGGGCCACAGATACGCAGTATTTT. Amino acid sequence: CASRTNGATDTQYF. The chain recombines TRBV2 with TRBJ2-3; D tentatively fits TRBD1 or TRBD2 (5 bases each). The CDR3 runs to 14 residues. V dropped 6 bases and J dropped 2 bases, with 12 bases sitting between them. Germline CDR1 reads SNHLY; CDR2 reads FYNNEI. The variable domain in full, with the rest retrieved from reference TRBV2 and TRBJ2-3, is EPEVTQTPSHQVTQMGQEVILRCVPISNHLYFYWYRQILGQKVEFLVSFYNNEISEKSEIFDDQFSVERPDGSNFTLKIRSTKLEDSAMYFCASRTNGATDTQYFGPGTRLTVL.

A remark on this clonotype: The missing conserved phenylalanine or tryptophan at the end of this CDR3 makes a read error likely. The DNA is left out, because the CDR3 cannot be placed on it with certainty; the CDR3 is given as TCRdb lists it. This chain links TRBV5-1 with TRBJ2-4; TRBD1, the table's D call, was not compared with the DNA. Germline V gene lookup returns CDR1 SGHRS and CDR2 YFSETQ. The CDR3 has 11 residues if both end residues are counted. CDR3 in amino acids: CASSLRDRGVV.

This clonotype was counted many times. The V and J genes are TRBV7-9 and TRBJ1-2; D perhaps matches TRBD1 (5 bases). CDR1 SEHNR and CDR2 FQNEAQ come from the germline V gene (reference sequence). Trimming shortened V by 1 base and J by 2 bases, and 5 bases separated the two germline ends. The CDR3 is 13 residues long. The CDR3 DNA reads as TGTGCCAGCAGCTTAGGACAGAACTATGGCTACACCTTC. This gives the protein CASSLGQNYGYTF. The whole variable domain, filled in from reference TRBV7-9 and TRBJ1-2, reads DTGVSQNPRHKITKRGQNVTFRCDPISEHNRLYWYRQTLGQGPEFLTYFQNEAQLEKSRLLSDRFSAERPKGSFSTLEIQRTEQGDSAMYLCASSLGQNYGYTFGSGTRLTVV.

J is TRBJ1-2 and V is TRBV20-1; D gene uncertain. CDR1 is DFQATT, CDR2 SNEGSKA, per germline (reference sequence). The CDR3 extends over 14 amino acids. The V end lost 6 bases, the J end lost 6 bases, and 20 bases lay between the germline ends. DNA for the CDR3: TGCAGTGCAGGAGGCGAGTTGTTTAGTGATGGCTACACCTTC. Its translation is CSAGGELFSDGYTF.

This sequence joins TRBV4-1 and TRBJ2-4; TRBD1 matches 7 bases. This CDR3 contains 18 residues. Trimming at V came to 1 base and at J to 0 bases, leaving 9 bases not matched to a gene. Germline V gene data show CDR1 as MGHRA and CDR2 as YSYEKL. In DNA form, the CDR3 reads TGCGCCAGCAGCCAAGTTATACGGGACAGATTAGCCAAAAACATTCAGTACTTC. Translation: CASSQVIRDRLAKNIQYF.

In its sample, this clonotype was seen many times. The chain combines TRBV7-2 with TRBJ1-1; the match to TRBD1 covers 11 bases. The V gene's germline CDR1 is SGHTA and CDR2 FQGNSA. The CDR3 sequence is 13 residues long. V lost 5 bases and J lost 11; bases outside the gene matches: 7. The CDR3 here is CASSLRTGGVAFF. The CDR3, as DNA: TGTGCCAGCAGCCTCAGGACAGGGGGCGTCGCTTTCTTT.

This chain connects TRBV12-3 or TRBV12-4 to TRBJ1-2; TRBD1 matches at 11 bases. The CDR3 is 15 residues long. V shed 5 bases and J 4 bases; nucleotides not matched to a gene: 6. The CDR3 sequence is CASSLGQGAGYGYTF. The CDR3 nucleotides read TGTGCCAGCAGTCTCGGACAGGGGGCAGGCTATGGCTACACCTTC.

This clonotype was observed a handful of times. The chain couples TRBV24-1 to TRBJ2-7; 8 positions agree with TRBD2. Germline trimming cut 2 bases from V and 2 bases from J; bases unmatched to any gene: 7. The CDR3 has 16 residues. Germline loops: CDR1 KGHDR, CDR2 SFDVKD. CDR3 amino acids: CATSDSLAGAPYEQYF. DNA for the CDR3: TGTGCCACCAGTGATTCCCTAGCGGGCGCACCCTACGAGCAGTACTTC.

The CDR3 is CASSHTSELTDTQYF. The CDR3 nucleotides are TGTGCCAGCTCACATACTAGCGAGCTCACAGATACGCAGTATTTT. This chain links TRBV18 with TRBJ2-3, with 7 bases lining up with TRBD2. The CDR3 extends over 15 amino acids. V shed 4 bases and J 2 bases; nucleotides not matched to a gene: 6. The V gene's germline CDR1 is KGHSH and CDR2 LQKENI.

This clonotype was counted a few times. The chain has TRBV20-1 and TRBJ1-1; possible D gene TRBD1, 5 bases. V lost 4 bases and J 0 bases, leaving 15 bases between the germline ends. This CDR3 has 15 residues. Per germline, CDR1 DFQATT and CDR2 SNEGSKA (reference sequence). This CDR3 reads CSATGEGRLNTEAFF. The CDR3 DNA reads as TGCAGTGCTACGGGGGAGGGACGGTTGAACACTGAAGCTTTCTTT.

The CDR3 nucleotides are TGTGCCACCAGCAGCCTGTCCGGAAGTAGTGAGCAGTTCTTC. Protein sequence: CATSSLSGSSEQFF. The chain is built from TRBV15 and TRBJ2-1; the D is unclear. V shed 3 bases and J shed 9 bases, with 15 bases lying between them. The germline V gene encodes CDR1 LNHNV and CDR2 YYDKDF (reference sequence). This CDR3 has 14 residues.

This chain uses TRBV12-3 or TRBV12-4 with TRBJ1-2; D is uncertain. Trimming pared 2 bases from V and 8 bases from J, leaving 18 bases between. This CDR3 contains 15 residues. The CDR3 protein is CASSLTSGSTRGYTF. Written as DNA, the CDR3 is TGTGCCAGCAGTTTAACGTCGGGCTCCACACGGGGCTACACCTTC.

The CDR3: CASKRQSDSNQPQHF. The CDR3 nucleotides read TGTGCCAGCAAGAGACAGTCCGATAGCAATCAGCCCCAGCATTTT. The J gene is TRBJ1-5, the V gene TRBV12-3 or TRBV12-4; a weak D match, TRBD1 (5 bases). The CDR3 runs 15 residues. V shed 7 bases and J shed 0 bases, with 13 bases lying between them.

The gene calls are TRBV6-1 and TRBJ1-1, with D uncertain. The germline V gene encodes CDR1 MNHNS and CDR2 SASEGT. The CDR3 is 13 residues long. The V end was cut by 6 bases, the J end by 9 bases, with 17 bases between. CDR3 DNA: TGTGCCAGCAGCCGTCTGGGAGGAGGGCAAGCTTTCTTT. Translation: CASSRLGGGQAFF.

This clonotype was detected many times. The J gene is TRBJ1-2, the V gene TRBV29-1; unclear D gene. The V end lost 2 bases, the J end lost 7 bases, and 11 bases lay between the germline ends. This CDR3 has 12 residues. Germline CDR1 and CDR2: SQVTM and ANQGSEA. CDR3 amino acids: CSVERRVSGYTF. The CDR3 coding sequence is TGCAGCGTTGAAAGACGTGTATCTGGCTACACCTTC.

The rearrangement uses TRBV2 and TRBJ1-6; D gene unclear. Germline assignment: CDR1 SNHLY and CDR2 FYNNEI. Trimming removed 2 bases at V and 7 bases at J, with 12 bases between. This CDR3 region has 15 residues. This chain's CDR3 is CASSEFRFLNSPLHF. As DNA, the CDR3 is TGTGCCAGCAGTGAATTCCGGTTCCTCAATTCACCCCTCCACTTT.

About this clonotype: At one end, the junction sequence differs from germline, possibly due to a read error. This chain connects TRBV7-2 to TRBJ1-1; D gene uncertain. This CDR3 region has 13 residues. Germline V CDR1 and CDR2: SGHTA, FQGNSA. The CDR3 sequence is CASSSDYDSEAFF. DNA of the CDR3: TGTGCCAGCAGCTCCGACTATGACTCTGAGGCTTTCTTT.

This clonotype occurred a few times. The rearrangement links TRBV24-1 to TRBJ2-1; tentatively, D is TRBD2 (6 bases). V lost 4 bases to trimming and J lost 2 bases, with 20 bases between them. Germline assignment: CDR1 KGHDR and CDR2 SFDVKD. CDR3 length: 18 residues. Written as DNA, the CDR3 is TGTGCCACCAGTGACCGGCCCAGAGGCGGGGCTGCCTACAATGAGCAGTTCTTC. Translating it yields CATSDRPRGGAAYNEQFF.

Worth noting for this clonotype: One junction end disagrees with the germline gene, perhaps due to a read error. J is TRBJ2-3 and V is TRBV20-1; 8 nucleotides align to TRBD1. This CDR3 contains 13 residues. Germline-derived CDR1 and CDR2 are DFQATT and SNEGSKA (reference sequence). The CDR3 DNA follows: TGCAGTGCCGGGACAGGCGTTCAAGATAGGCAGTATTTT. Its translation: CSAGTGVQDRQYF.

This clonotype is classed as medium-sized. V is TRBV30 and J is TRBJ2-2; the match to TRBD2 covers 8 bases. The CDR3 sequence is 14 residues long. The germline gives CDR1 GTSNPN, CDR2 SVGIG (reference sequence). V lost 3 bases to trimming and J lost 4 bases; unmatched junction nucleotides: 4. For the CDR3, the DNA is TGTGCCTGGAGACGGGGGGGCCGCACCGGGGAGCTGTTTTTT. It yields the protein CAWRRGGRTGELFF.

For the CDR3, the DNA is TGTGCCAGCAGCCTACAGGCGCCAGATACGCAGTATTTT. Translation: CASSLQAPDTQYF. This chain joins TRBV7-6 and TRBJ2-3, with D perhaps TRBD1 (5 bases). CDR3 length equals 13 residues. Germline V gives CDR1 SGHVS, CDR2 FNYEAQ. The V end was cut by 5 bases, the J end by 4 bases, with 10 bases between.